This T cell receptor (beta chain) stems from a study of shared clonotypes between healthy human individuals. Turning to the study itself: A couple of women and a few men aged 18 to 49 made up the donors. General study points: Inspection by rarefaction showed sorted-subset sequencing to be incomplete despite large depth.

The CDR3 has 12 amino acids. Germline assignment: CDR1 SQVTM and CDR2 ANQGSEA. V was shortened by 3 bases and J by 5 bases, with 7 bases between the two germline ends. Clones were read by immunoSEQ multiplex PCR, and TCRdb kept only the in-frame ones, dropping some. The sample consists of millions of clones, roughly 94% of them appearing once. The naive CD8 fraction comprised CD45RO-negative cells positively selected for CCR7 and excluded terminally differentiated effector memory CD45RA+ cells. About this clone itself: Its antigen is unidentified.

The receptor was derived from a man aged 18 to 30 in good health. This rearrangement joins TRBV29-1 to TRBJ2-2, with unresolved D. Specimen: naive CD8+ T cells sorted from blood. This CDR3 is CSVEARTGELFF. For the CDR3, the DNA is TGCAGCGTTGAGGCTAGAACCGGGGAGCTGTTTTTT.